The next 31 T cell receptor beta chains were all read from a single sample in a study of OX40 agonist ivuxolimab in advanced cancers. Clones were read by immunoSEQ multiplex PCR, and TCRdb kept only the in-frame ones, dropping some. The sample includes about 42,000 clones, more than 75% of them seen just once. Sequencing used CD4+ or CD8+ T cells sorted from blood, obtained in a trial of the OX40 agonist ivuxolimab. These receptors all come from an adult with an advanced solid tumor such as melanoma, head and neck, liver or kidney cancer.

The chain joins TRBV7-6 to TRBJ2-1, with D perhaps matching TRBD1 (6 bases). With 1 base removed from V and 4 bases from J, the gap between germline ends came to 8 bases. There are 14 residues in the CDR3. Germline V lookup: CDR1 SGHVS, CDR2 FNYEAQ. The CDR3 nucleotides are TGTGCCAGCAGCTTAGGAGACAGGTACAATGAGCAGTTCTTC. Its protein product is CASSLGDRYNEQFF.

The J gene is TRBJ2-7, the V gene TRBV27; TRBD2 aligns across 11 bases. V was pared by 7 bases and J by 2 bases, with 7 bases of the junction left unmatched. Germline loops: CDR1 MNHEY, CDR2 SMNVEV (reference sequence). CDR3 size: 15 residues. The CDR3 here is CASKVAGGHPYEQYV. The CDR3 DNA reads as TGTGCCAGCAAAGTAGCGGGGGGGCATCCCTACGAGCAGTACGTC.

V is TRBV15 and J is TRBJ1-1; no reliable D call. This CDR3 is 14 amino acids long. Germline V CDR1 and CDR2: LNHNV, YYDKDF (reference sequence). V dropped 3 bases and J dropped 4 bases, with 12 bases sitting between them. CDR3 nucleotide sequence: TGTGCCACCAGCAGTGATAACTGGGGCACTGAAGCTTTCTTT. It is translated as CATSSDNWGTEAFF.

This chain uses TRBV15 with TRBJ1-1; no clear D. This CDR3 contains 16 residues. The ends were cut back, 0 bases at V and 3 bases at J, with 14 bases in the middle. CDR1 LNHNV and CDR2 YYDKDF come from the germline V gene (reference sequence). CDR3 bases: TGTGCCACCAGCAGAGAGCTAACGATCGGGGACACTGAAGCTTTCTTT. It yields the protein CATSRELTIGDTEAFF.

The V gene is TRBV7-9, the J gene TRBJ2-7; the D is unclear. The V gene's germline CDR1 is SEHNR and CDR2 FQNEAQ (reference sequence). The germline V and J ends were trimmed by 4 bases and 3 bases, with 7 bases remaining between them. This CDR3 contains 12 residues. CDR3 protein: CASSYFVYEQYF. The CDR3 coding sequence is TGTGCCAGCAGCTACTTTGTCTACGAGCAGTACTTC. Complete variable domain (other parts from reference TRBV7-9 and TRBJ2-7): DTGVSQNPRHKITKRGQNVTFRCDPISEHNRLYWYRQTLGQGPEFLTYFQNEAQLEKSRLLSDRFSAERPKGSFSTLEIQRTEQGDSAMYLCASSYFVYEQYFGPGTRLTVT.

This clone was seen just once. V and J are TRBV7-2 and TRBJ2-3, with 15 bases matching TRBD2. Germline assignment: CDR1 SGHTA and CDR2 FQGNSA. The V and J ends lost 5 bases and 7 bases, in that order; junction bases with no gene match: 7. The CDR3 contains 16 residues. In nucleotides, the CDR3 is TGTGCCAGCAGCGCCGGACTAGCGGGGGGGCCACATACGCAGTATTTT. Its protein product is CASSAGLAGGPHTQYF.

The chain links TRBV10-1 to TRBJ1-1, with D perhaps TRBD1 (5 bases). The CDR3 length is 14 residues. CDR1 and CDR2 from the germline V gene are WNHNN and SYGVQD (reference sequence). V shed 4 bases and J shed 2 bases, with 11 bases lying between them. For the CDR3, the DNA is TGCGCCAGCAGTGGGGGGACGGGAAACACTGAAGCTTTCTTT. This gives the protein CASSGGTGNTEAFF.

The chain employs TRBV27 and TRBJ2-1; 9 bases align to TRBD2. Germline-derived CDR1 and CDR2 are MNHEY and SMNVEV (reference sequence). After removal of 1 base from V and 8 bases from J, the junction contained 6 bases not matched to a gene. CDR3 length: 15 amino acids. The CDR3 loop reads CASSLFAGGPDEQFF. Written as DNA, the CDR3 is TGTGCCAGCAGTTTATTTGCGGGGGGGCCTGATGAGCAGTTCTTC.

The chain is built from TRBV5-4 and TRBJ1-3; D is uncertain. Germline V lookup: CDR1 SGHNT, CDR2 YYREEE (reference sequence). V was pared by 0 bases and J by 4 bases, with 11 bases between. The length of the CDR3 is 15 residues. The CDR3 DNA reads TGTGCCAGCAGCTTGGGGCCCGGGTGGGGAAACACCATATATTTT. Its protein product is CASSLGPGWGNTIYF.

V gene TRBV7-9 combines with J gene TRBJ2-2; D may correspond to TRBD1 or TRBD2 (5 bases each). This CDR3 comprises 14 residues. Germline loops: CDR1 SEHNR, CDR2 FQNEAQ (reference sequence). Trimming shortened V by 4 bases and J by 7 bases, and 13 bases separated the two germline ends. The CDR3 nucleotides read TGTGCCAGCAGCTCGATAGATGGGGGCGGGGAGCTGTTTTTT. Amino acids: CASSSIDGGGELFF. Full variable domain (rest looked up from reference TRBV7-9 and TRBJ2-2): DTGVSQNPRHKITKRGQNVTFRCDPISEHNRLYWYRQTLGQGPEFLTYFQNEAQLEKSRLLSDRFSAERPKGSFSTLEIQRTEQGDSAMYLCASSSIDGGGELFFGEGSRLTVL.

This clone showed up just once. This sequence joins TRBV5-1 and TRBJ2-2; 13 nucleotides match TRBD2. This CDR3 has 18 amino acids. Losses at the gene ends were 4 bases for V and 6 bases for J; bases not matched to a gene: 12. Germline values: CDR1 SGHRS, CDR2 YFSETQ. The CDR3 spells CASSPGLAGEIIAGELFF. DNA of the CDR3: TGCGCCAGCAGCCCTGGACTAGCGGGGGAGATAATCGCCGGGGAGCTGTTTTTT.

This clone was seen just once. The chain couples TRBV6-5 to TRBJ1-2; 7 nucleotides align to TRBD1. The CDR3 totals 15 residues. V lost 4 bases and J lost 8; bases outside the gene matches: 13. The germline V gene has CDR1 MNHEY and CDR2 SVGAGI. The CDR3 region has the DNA TGTGCCAGCAGTTTTCAAGGAGACAGGGTCGAAGGCTACACCTTC. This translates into CASSFQGDRVEGYTF.

Written as DNA, the CDR3 is TGTGCCAGCAGCTTAGGTCATTCTAGCTACGAGCAGTACTTC. This sequence encodes CASSLGHSSYEQYF. The chain couples TRBV7-2 to TRBJ2-7; D is uncertain. The CDR3 totals 14 residues. Per the germline V gene, CDR1 is SGHTA and CDR2 is FQGNSA. V lost 1 base and J lost 3, with 10 bases in between. The whole variable domain, filled in from reference TRBV7-2 and TRBJ2-7, reads GAGVSQSPSNKVTEKGKDVELRCDPISGHTALYWYRQSLGQGLEFLIYFQGNSAPDKSGLPSDRFSAERTGGSVSTLTIQRTQQEDSAVYLCASSLGHSSYEQYFGPGTRLTVT.

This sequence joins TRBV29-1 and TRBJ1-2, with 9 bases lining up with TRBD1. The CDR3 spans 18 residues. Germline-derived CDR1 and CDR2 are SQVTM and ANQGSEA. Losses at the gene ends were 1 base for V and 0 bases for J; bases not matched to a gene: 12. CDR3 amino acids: CSVEGLRTGVPPNYGYTF. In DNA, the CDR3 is TGCAGCGTTGAAGGGCTCAGGACAGGGGTCCCTCCTAACTATGGCTACACCTTC.

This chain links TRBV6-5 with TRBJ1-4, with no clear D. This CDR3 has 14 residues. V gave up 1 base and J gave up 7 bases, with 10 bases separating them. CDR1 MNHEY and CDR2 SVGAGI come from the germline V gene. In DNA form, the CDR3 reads TGTGCCAGCAGTTACTATCAACAGAGTGAAAAACTGTTTTTT. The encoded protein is CASSYYQQSEKLFF.

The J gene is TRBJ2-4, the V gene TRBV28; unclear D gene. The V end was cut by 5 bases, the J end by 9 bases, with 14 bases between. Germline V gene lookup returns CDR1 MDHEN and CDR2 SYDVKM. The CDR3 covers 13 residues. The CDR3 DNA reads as TGTGCCAGCAGTGATTTTGGGGAAATCATTCAGTACTTC. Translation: CASSDFGEIIQYF.

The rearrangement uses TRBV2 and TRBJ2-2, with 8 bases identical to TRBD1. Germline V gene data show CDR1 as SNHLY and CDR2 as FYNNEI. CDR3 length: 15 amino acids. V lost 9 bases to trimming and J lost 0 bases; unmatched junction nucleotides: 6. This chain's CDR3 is CARKRTGSNTGELFF. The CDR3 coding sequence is TGTGCCAGGAAGAGGACAGGGTCGAACACCGGGGAGCTGTTTTTT.

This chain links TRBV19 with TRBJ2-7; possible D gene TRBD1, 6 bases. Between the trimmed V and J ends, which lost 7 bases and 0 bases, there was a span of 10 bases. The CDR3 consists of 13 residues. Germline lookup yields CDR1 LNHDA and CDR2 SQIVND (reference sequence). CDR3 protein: CASKDRNSYEQYF. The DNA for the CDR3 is TGTGCCAGTAAAGACAGGAACTCCTACGAGCAGTACTTC.

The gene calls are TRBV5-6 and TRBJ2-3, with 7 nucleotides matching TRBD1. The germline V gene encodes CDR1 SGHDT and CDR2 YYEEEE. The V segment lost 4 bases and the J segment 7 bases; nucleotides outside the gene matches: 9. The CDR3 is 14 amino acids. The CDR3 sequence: CASSPMDRRYTQYF. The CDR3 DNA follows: TGTGCCAGCAGCCCGATGGACAGGAGGTATACGCAGTATTTT.

The CDR3 bases are TGCGCCAGCACCCACCTTGGGTCCACTGAAGCTTTCTTT. Its translation: CASTHLGSTEAFF. The rearrangement links TRBV4-1 to TRBJ1-1; D is undetermined. CDR3 length equals 13 residues. The V and J ends lost 7 bases and 4 bases respectively, with 13 bases between them. Germline lookup yields CDR1 MGHRA and CDR2 YSYEKL.

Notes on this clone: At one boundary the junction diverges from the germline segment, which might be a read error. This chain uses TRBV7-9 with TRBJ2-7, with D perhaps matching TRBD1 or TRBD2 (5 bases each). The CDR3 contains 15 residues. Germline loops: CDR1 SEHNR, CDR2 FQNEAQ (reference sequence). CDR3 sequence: CASSLGGVRERGVIF. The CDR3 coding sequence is TGTGCCAGCAGCTTAGGTGGTGTCAGGGAGCGAGGGGTTATTTTC.

Written as DNA, the CDR3 is TGTGCCAGCAGCTTGGGGTCTCCGGGACTAGCAAAAGAGACCCAGTACTTC. Its translation: CASSLGSPGLAKETQYF. The chain combines TRBV5-4 with TRBJ2-5; 9 nucleotides line up with TRBD2. There are 17 residues in the CDR3. J was trimmed by 3 bases and V by 0 bases; bases with no gene match: 9. Germline-derived CDR1 and CDR2 are SGHNT and YYREEE (reference sequence).

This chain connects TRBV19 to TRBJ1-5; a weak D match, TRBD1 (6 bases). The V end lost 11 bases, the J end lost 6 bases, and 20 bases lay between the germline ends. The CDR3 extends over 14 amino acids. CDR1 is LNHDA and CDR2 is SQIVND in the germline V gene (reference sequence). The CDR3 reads CASNGGGSGQPQHF. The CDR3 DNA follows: TGTGCCTCTAATGGTGGGGGCTCTGGTCAGCCCCAGCATTTT. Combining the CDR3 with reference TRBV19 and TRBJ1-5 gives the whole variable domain DGGITQSPKYLFRKEGQNVTLSCEQNLNHDAMYWYRQDPGQGLRLIYYSQIVNDFQKGDIAEGYSVSREKKESFPLTVTSAQKNPTAFYLCASNGGGSGQPQHFGDGTRLSIL.

The CDR3 loop reads CASSSPSEVWAGYTF. The CDR3 DNA is TGTGCCAGCAGCTCCCCTTCGGAGGTCTGGGCAGGCTACACCTTC. V usage is TRBV7-9 and J usage is TRBJ1-2; D unresolved. V gave up 4 bases and J gave up 8 bases, with 20 bases separating them. CDR1 is SEHNR, CDR2 FQNEAQ, per germline (reference sequence). The CDR3 runs 15 residues.

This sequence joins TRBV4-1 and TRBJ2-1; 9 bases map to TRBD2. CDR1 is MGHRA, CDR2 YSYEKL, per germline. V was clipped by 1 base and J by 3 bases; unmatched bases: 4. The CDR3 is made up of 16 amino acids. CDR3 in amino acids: CASSQAGAGGYNEQFF. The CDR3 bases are TGCGCCAGCAGCCAAGCAGGAGCGGGAGGCTACAATGAGCAGTTCTTC.

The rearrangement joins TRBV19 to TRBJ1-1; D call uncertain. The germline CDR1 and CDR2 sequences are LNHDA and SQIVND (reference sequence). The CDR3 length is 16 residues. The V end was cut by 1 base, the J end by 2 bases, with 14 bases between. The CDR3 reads CASSIGSVGLNTEAFF. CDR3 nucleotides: TGTGCCAGTAGTATAGGTTCAGTAGGACTAAACACTGAAGCTTTCTTT.

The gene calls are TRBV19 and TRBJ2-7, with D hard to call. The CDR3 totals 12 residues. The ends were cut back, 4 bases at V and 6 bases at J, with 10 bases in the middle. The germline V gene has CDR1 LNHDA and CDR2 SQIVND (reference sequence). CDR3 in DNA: TGTGCCAGTAGTAATACGGTCGGCGAGCAGTACTTC. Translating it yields CASSNTVGEQYF.

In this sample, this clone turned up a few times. The CDR3 DNA reads TGTGCCAGCAGTTACGTCAGGAGGGCTTTCTTT. As protein: CASSYVRRAFF. J is TRBJ1-1 and V is TRBV6-1, with D hard to call. Per the germline V gene, CDR1 is MNHNS and CDR2 is SASEGT. V lost 5 bases and J lost 11, with 12 bases in between. The CDR3 consists of 11 residues.

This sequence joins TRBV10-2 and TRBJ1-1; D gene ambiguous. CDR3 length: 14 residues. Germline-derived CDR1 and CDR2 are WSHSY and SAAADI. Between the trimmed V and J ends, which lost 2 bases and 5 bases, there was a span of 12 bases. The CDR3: CASSERASSTEAFF. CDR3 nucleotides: TGCGCCAGCAGTGAGCGGGCCTCGAGTACTGAAGCTTTCTTT.

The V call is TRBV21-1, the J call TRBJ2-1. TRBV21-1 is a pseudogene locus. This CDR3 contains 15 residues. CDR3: CASSPRLQRYNEQFF. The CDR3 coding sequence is TGTGCCAGCAGCCCCCGGTTACAACGATACAATGAGCAGTTCTTC.

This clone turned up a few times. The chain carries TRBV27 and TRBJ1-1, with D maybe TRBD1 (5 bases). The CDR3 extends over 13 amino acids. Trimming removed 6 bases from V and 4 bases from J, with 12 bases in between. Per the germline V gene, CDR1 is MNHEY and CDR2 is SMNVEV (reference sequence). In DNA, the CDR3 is TGTGCCAGCAGGCAAGCAGGGATCACTGAAGCTTTCTTT. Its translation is CASRQAGITEAFF.